These 23 T cell receptor beta chains originate from one sample sequenced in a study of blood T cells in healthy people across ages. PCR was performed a second time for roughly 6 to 12 cycles using a sample-barcoded 5' primer and a J-beta primer mix. TCRdb redid the calling of the 5' RACE reads with MiXCR, one entry per CDR3 protein. The data contain roughly 790,000 distinct CDR3 sequences, around 40% of them singletons. Source material: blood. These receptor sequences come from a woman in her sixties or seventies in good health.

The chain uses TRBV5-1 and TRBJ1-2; 7 nucleotides agree with TRBD1. V trimming: 3 bases; J trimming: 5 bases; junction bases outside the gene matches: 10. The length of the CDR3 is 15 residues. Germline CDR1 SGHRS, CDR2 YFSETQ. The chain's CDR3 is CASSSYTGTEYGYTF. As DNA, the CDR3 is TGCGCCAGCAGCTCGTATACCGGGACAGAGTATGGCTACACCTTC.

The sample holds a few counts of this clonotype. The rearrangement links TRBV3-1 to TRBJ2-3; TRBD2 matches at 8 bases. The junction had 7 bases not matched to a gene; V was cut back by 2 bases and J by 3 bases. Germline CDR1 reads LGHDT; CDR2 reads YNNKEL (reference sequence). The CDR3 sequence is 16 residues long. The CDR3 spells CASSQFNGGATDTQYF. CDR3 sequence (DNA): TGTGCCAGCAGCCAATTTAACGGGGGGGCGACAGATACGCAGTATTTT.

This clonotype has only one observation. This chain links TRBV20-1 with TRBJ2-5; TRBD2 aligns across 9 bases. The CDR3 sequence is 13 residues long. The germline CDR1 and CDR2 sequences are DFQATT and SNEGSKA (reference sequence). With V trimmed by 2 bases and J by 3 bases, 1 base remained unmatched. The CDR3 loop reads CSARSSGKETQYF. CDR3 sequence (DNA): TGCAGTGCTAGATCTAGCGGGAAAGAGACCCAGTACTTC.

This clonotype was recorded a few times. The chain is built from TRBV11-2 and TRBJ2-1, with TRBD2 identical over 8 bases. The CDR3 loop spans 13 amino acids. The germline CDR1 and CDR2 sequences are SGHAT and FQNNGV. Trimming took 4 bases from V and 14 from J; bases not matched to a gene: 10. CDR3 DNA: TGTGCCAGCAGCTCGGGACTAGTCCTACGGGAGTTCTTC. Translating gives CASSSGLVLREFF.

This chain connects TRBV7-8 to TRBJ1-5; weak D call: TRBD1 (5 bases). Looked up from germline, CDR1 is SGHVS and CDR2 is FQNEAQ. V was cut by 6 bases and J by 6 bases, with 21 bases left in between. The CDR3 runs 16 residues. DNA of the CDR3: TGTGCCAGCAGGTCCGAAGGGGCTATGGGCAGTCAGCCCCAGCATTTT. The encoded protein is CASRSEGAMGSQPQHF.

CDR3 residues: CSASTGLSGNTIYF. The CDR3 DNA follows: TGCAGTGCCTCGACGGGACTCTCTGGAAACACCATATATTTT. The rearrangement uses TRBV20-1 and TRBJ1-3, with a weak D call TRBD1 (5 bases). CDR3 size: 14 residues. V was cut by 6 bases and J by 0 bases, with 12 bases left in between. Germline assignment: CDR1 DFQATT and CDR2 SNEGSKA (reference sequence).

This clonotype was detected a few times. The rearrangement joins TRBV5-1 to TRBJ2-4; D is perhaps TRBD1 (6 bases). The CDR3 is made up of 11 amino acids. The germline CDR1 and CDR2 sequences are SGHRS and YFSETQ. V was cut by 5 bases and J by 13 bases, with 13 bases left in between. The CDR3 region is CASREQGKQYF. CDR3 sequence (DNA): TGCGCCAGCAGAGAACAGGGTAAGCAGTACTTC.

This clonotype was observed a few times. The chain uses TRBV6-1 and TRBJ2-7, with a weak D call TRBD1 (5 bases). The germline gives CDR1 MNHNS, CDR2 SASEGT. This CDR3 comprises 15 residues. Trimming stripped 0 bases from V and 2 bases from J, with 11 bases between. As DNA, the CDR3 is TGTGCCAGCAGTGAAGCGACAGCCTCGGCCTACGAGCAGTACTTC. This gives the protein CASSEATASAYEQYF.

V is TRBV10-3 and J is TRBJ2-1, with 9 nucleotides matching TRBD1. The junction had 6 bases not matched to a gene; V was cut back by 4 bases and J by 2 bases. Germline CDR1 ENHRY, CDR2 SYGVKD. CDR3 length: 16 amino acids. CDR3 nucleotide sequence: TGTGCCATCAGTGCCTCGGGACAGGGAGCCTACAATGAGCAGTTCTTC. Its protein product is CAISASGQGAYNEQFF.

This clonotype was observed a handful of times. The junction does not match germline at one end; this may be a read error. The V call is TRBV5-1, the J call TRBJ2-1; D is uncertain. CDR1 is SGHRS, CDR2 YFSETQ, per germline. The CDR3 runs to 15 residues. The CDR3 loop is CASSFTGSTYNEQFF. The CDR3 bases are TGCGCCAGCAGCTTTACGGGCTCCACCTATAATGAGCAGTTCTTC.

As to this clonotype: One base away lies a much larger clone, so this may be a sequencing read error. V is TRBV12-3 or TRBV12-4 and J is TRBJ2-7, with TRBD1 matching 7 bases. Trimming cost V 5 bases and J 6 bases; bases outside gene matches: 10. The CDR3 runs 14 residues. The CDR3 protein is CASSVSNRGREQYF. The CDR3 DNA follows: TGTGCCAGCAGTGTATCGAACAGGGGTCGCGAGCAGTACTTC.

The CDR3 loop reads CASSPSRGALLEQYF. CDR3 in DNA: TGTGCCAGCAGTCCTAGCAGGGGAGCCCTACTCGAGCAGTACTTC. V is TRBV9 and J is TRBJ2-7, with D perhaps matching TRBD1 (6 bases). CDR1 and CDR2 from the germline V gene are SGDLS and YYNGEE. Deletions cut 5 bases from V and 6 bases from J, with 21 bases between. This CDR3 has 15 amino acids.

The chain uses TRBV27 and TRBJ1-6, with D maybe TRBD1 (6 bases). Germline values: CDR1 MNHEY, CDR2 SMNVEV (reference sequence). Deletions cut 8 bases from V and 0 bases from J, with 11 bases between. CDR3 length: 15 amino acids. The CDR3: CASGVQGSYNSPLHF. DNA of the CDR3: TGTGCCAGCGGCGTACAGGGCTCCTATAATTCACCCCTCCACTTT.

This clonotype occurred once. J is TRBJ2-1 and V is TRBV12-3 or TRBV12-4, with TRBD2 matching over 8 bases. The J segment lost 9 bases and the V segment lost 6 bases, leaving 13 bases of the junction unmatched. This CDR3 region has 15 residues. The CDR3 here is CASSPTSGRVGEQFF. Here the CDR3 DNA reads TGTGCCAGCAGCCCTACTAGCGGAAGAGTGGGTGAGCAGTTCTTC.

The chain couples TRBV7-9 to TRBJ1-1; the match to TRBD1 covers 12 bases. V trimming: 5 bases; J trimming: 5 bases; junction bases outside the gene matches: 12. The CDR3 is made up of 17 amino acids. From germline, CDR1 is SEHNR and CDR2 FQNEAQ (reference sequence). The CDR3, as DNA: TGTGCCAGCAGCCCAAGAGGGGACAGGGGGCTGTGGACTGAAGCTTTCTTT. Its translation is CASSPRGDRGLWTEAFF. The full variable domain, rest sourced from reference TRBV7-9 and TRBJ1-1, is DTGVSQNPRHKITKRGQNVTFRCDPISEHNRLYWYRQTLGQGPEFLTYFQNEAQLEKSRLLSDRFSAERPKGSFSTLEIQRTEQGDSAMYLCASSPRGDRGLWTEAFFGQGTRLTVV.

The chain recombines TRBV6-2 or TRBV6-3 with TRBJ2-1; D possibly corresponds to TRBD2 (6 bases). V lost 2 bases and J 2 bases, leaving 10 bases between the germline ends. Germline CDR1 is MNHEY and CDR2 is SVGEGT. The CDR3 runs to 15 residues. CDR3 coding DNA: TGTGCCAGCAGTTACCTCGGCGGGACCTACAATGAGCAGTTCTTC. Amino acids: CASSYLGGTYNEQFF.

The genes are TRBV3-1 and TRBJ2-4; 14 nucleotides agree with TRBD2. The CDR3 is made up of 14 amino acids. The germline CDR1 and CDR2 sequences are LGHDT and YNNKEL (reference sequence). With V trimmed by 5 bases and J by 13 bases, 7 bases remained unmatched. The CDR3 coding sequence is TGTGCCAGCAGCGTCCCGACTAGCGGGAGGGAGCAGTACTTC. Amino acids: CASSVPTSGREQYF.

This chain joins TRBV13 and TRBJ1-1, with 8 bases that match TRBD1. V shed 0 bases and J 6 bases; nucleotides not matched to a gene: 6. The CDR3 is 15 amino acids. Germline assignment: CDR1 PRHDT and CDR2 FYEKMQ (reference sequence). CDR3 nucleotides: TGTGCCAGCAGCTTAGGGGACAGGGTTAGGGCTGAAGCTTTCTTT. Translating gives CASSLGDRVRAEAFF.

Turning to this clonotype: This clone may be a read error of a much larger clone one base away. V usage is TRBV4-3 and J usage is TRBJ2-5, with TRBD2 as a possible D gene (5 bases). V dropped 4 bases and J dropped 11 bases, with 17 bases sitting between them. Germline V gives CDR1 LGHNA, CDR2 YSLEER. CDR3 length equals 13 residues. The CDR3 loop is CASSPPGDHEQYF. The CDR3 DNA sequence: TGCGCCAGCAGCCCCCCCGGGGATCATGAGCAGTACTTC.

CDR3 sequence (DNA): TGTGCCAGCAGCTTAGCCAACCCGGGACAGGGGGCTGGTGGCTACACCTTC. Amino acids: CASSLANPGQGAGGYTF. The rearrangement links TRBV7-2 to TRBJ1-2; 12 bases match TRBD1. There are 17 residues in the CDR3. The J segment lost 7 bases and the V segment lost 0 bases, leaving 9 bases of the junction unmatched. In germline, CDR1 is SGHTA, CDR2 FQGNSA.

In this sample, this clonotype turned up a few times. This sequence joins TRBV12-3 or TRBV12-4 and TRBJ1-2; D is perhaps TRBD1 (6 bases). The V end was cut by 5 bases, the J end by 5 bases, with 12 bases between. There are 13 residues in the CDR3. The CDR3 region is CASSRNRAYGYTF. For the CDR3, the DNA is TGTGCCAGCAGTAGAAACAGGGCGTATGGCTACACCTTC.

V gene TRBV6-6 combines with J gene TRBJ2-1, with D maybe TRBD2 (6 bases). This CDR3 has 15 amino acids. V gave up 2 bases and J gave up 7 bases, with 15 bases separating them. Looked up from germline, CDR1 is MNHNY and CDR2 is SVGAGI (reference sequence). The chain's CDR3 is CASSYGGARANEQFF. CDR3 in DNA: TGTGCCAGCAGTTACGGCGGGGCCCGAGCTAATGAGCAGTTCTTC.

This clonotype was observed a handful of times. The chain combines TRBV4-2 with TRBJ2-1; TRBD1 or TRBD2 may be the D gene (5 bases each). CDR1 is LGHNA, CDR2 YNFKEQ, per germline. This CDR3 has 15 amino acids. Trimming pared 4 bases from V and 5 bases from J, leaving 15 bases between. CDR3 sequence: CASSPASWGHNEQFF. The CDR3 coding sequence is TGTGCCAGCAGCCCCGCTAGCTGGGGACACAATGAGCAGTTCTTC.